The 26 T cell receptor beta chains given below trace back to one sample, sequenced in a study of shared T cell receptors in the human thymus. Sequencing used immunoSEQ multiplex PCR; TCRdb keeps in-frame clones, though not all of them. The data contain more than 550,000 clones, approximately 85% of them singletons. These same records also appear under a second study, on human thymus T cells.

The sequenced sample was thymocytes. These receptor sequences come from a girl less than two years old with a congenital heart defect.

In this sample, this clone turned up once. V and J are TRBV5-5 and TRBJ1-5, with 7 positions matching TRBD1. CDR1 and CDR2 from the germline V gene are SGHKS and YYEKEE (reference sequence). V lost 2 bases to trimming and J lost 4 bases; unmatched junction nucleotides: 9. The CDR3 consists of 16 residues. For the CDR3, the DNA is TGTGCCAGCAGCTTCACGGGACAGCACCATAATCAGCCCCAGCATTTT. The encoded protein is CASSFTGQHHNQPQHF.

This clone was seen a handful of times. The J gene is TRBJ1-5, the V gene TRBV4-1; D might be TRBD1 (5 bases). CDR3 length equals 16 residues. Trimming pared 3 bases from V and 6 bases from J, leaving 18 bases between. Germline CDR1 reads MGHRA; CDR2 reads YSYEKL. CDR3 sequence reads: CASSHRDSYPIQPQHF. In DNA, the CDR3 is TGCGCCAGCAGCCACCGGGACTCGTACCCTATTCAGCCCCAGCATTTT.

The gene calls are TRBV5-4 and TRBJ2-7; maybe TRBD2 (5 bases). CDR1 is SGHNT and CDR2 is YYREEE in the germline V gene (reference sequence). Trimming stripped 4 bases from V and 2 bases from J, with 13 bases between. The CDR3 spans 14 residues. DNA of the CDR3: TGTGCCAGCAGCCTGGATTTCGGGGCCTACGAGCAGTACTTC. This codes for CASSLDFGAYEQYF. The full variable domain, in which reference TRBV5-4 and TRBJ2-7 provide the parts outside the CDR3, is ETGVTQSPTHLIKTRGQQVTLRCSSQSGHNTVSWYQQALGQGPQFIFQYYREEENGRGNFPPRFSGLQFPNYSSELNVNALELDDSALYLCASSLDFGAYEQYFGPGTRLTVT.

The J gene is TRBJ1-1, the V gene TRBV19; a possible D gene is TRBD1 (5 bases). Germline V gives CDR1 LNHDA, CDR2 SQIVND (reference sequence). Between the trimmed V and J ends, which lost 1 base and 7 bases, there was a span of 16 bases. The length of the CDR3 is 15 residues. The CDR3 is CASSIGGRSTNEAFF. CDR3 nucleotides: TGTGCCAGTAGTATAGGGGGCAGGTCGACCAATGAAGCTTTCTTT.

As to this clone: This sample also contains other DNA sequences that code for the same CDR3. The genes are TRBV10-3 and TRBJ1-5; TRBD1 aligns across 8 bases. Unmatched junction bases numbered 0, after V lost 4 bases and J lost 4 bases. The CDR3 runs 13 residues. Germline V gene sequence: CDR1 ENHRY, CDR2 SYGVKD. CDR3 in DNA: TGTGCCATCAGTGGACAGGGGAATCAGCCCCAGCATTTT. Translation gives CAISGQGNQPQHF.

This sequence joins TRBV6-5 and TRBJ2-7, with D possibly TRBD1 on 5 matching bases. Trimming removed 8 bases from V and 4 bases from J, with 15 bases in between. CDR3 size: 13 residues. From germline, CDR1 is MNHEY and CDR2 SVGAGI. CDR3 sequence: CASCRAPTYEQYF. In DNA form, the CDR3 reads TGTGCCAGCTGCAGGGCCCCGACGTACGAGCAGTACTTC.

The CDR3 sequence: CASSLDLGERNQPQHF. The CDR3 coding sequence is TGTGCCAGCAGCTTAGATTTAGGGGAAAGAAATCAGCCCCAGCATTTT. The chain couples TRBV7-8 to TRBJ1-5, with D possibly being TRBD1 (5 bases). V lost 1 base and J lost 4, with 14 bases in between. The germline V gene has CDR1 SGHVS and CDR2 FQNEAQ. This CDR3 has 16 amino acids.

This rearrangement joins TRBV27 to TRBJ2-7, with 7 bases lining up with TRBD1. With 6 bases clipped from V and 3 bases from J, the junction kept 8 bases outside the gene matches. Looked up from germline, CDR1 is MNHEY and CDR2 is SMNVEV (reference sequence). This CDR3 is built from 14 residues. The CDR3 loop is CASRVDRPSYEQYF. The CDR3 bases are TGTGCCAGCAGGGTGGACAGGCCTAGCTACGAGCAGTACTTC.

This chain uses TRBV5-1 with TRBJ2-3; TRBD2 matches 8 bases. Germline V gene data show CDR1 as SGHRS and CDR2 as YFSETQ. The CDR3 loop spans 16 amino acids. Trimming cost V 2 bases and J 4 bases; bases outside gene matches: 9. The CDR3 bases are TGCGCCAGCAGCTTCGTGCGGGGGGAGTTCCCAGATACGCAGTATTTT. As protein: CASSFVRGEFPDTQYF.

This rearrangement joins TRBV14 to TRBJ1-4, with 8 bases identical to TRBD1. The CDR3 length is 15 residues. J lost 5 bases, V lost 0 bases, and 2 bases had no gene match. The germline V gene has CDR1 SGHDN and CDR2 FVKESK. The CDR3 nucleotides are TGTGCCAGCAGCCAAGAGGGACAGGAGAATGAAAAACTGTTTTTT. It is translated as CASSQEGQENEKLFF.

This clone turned up a few times. The genes are TRBV13 and TRBJ2-1, with D perhaps matching TRBD2 (6 bases). Germline V gene data show CDR1 as PRHDT and CDR2 as FYEKMQ (reference sequence). The CDR3 covers 15 residues. V shed 0 bases and J shed 11 bases, with 17 bases lying between them. As DNA, the CDR3 is TGTGCCAGCAGCTTAGGCCTCGAAGGCCTAGCGAAGCAGTTCTTC. It yields the protein CASSLGLEGLAKQFF.

The chain carries TRBV5-5 and TRBJ1-5; D uncertain. The CDR3 consists of 20 residues. Germline loops: CDR1 SGHKS, CDR2 YYEKEE (reference sequence). V lost 0 bases and J 0 bases, leaving 22 bases between the germline ends. CDR3 sequence reads: CASSLAGRVGGPYSNQPQHF. CDR3 DNA: TGTGCCAGCAGCTTGGCGGGTAGAGTGGGAGGGCCCTATAGCAATCAGCCCCAGCATTTT.

This chain links TRBV19 with TRBJ2-7, with D unclear. Trimming stripped 4 bases from V and 2 bases from J, with 6 bases between. Germline CDR1 and CDR2: LNHDA and SQIVND (reference sequence). This CDR3 has 12 residues. The CDR3 spells CASSNLTYEQYF. The CDR3 DNA sequence: TGTGCCAGTAGTAATCTTACCTACGAGCAGTACTTC.

V usage is TRBV7-2 and J usage is TRBJ1-2; TRBD1 aligns across 9 bases. Germline CDR1 and CDR2: SGHTA and FQGNSA. The CDR3 is made up of 18 amino acids. V lost 4 bases to trimming and J lost 0 bases; unmatched junction nucleotides: 12. The DNA of the CDR3 is TGTGCCAGCAGCTGGGACAGGGATCGATGGCACGCTAACTATGGCTACACCTTC. This encodes CASSWDRDRWHANYGYTF.

The V call is TRBV9, the J call TRBJ2-7; tentatively, D is TRBD2 (5 bases). V was clipped by 4 bases and J by 6 bases, with 8 bases between them. Germline assignment: CDR1 SGDLS and CDR2 YYNGEE. The CDR3 totals 11 residues. CDR3 protein: CASSRGGEQYF. CDR3 nucleotide sequence: TGTGCCAGCAGCCGGGGTGGCGAGCAGTACTTC.

The CDR3 DNA is TGTGCCAGCAGCTTGCGGTGGACAACTACCTACGAGCAGTACTTC. Its translation is CASSLRWTTTYEQYF. The chain employs TRBV5-6 and TRBJ2-7, with D maybe TRBD1 (5 bases). The germline CDR1 and CDR2 sequences are SGHDT and YYEEEE. This CDR3 region has 15 residues. V was trimmed by 1 base and J by 2 bases, leaving 13 bases between them.

The CDR3 region is CASSHRGQPPVYNSPLHF. CDR3 in DNA: TGTGCCAGTTCACACAGGGGGCAACCCCCCGTTTATAATTCACCCCTCCACTTT. The chain uses TRBV19 and TRBJ1-6; 9 bases are a match to TRBD1. The CDR3 covers 18 residues. V gave up 8 bases and J gave up 4 bases; unmatched junction bases: 15. Germline V CDR1 and CDR2: LNHDA, SQIVND (reference sequence).

The V gene is TRBV28, the J gene TRBJ2-1; possibly TRBD1 for D (7 bases). Trimming shortened V by 5 bases and J by 5 bases, and 22 bases separated the two germline ends. This CDR3 is built from 17 residues. CDR1 and CDR2 (germline): MDHEN, SYDVKM. The CDR3 DNA is TGTGCCAGCAGTAGAGACATGCAGGGGGGCGAGCACAATGAGCAGTTCTTC. Its translation is CASSRDMQGGEHNEQFF.

The rearrangement links TRBV19 to TRBJ1-5; D may be TRBD1 (6 bases). Trimming removed 1 base at V and 3 bases at J, with 13 bases between. Per the germline V gene, CDR1 is LNHDA and CDR2 is SQIVND (reference sequence). CDR3 size: 16 residues. The CDR3 is CASSIAGGQINQPQHF. CDR3 coding DNA: TGTGCCAGTAGTATAGCCGGGGGGCAGATCAATCAGCCCCAGCATTTT.

This rearrangement joins TRBV6-1 to TRBJ2-3; D remains unclear. Germline-derived CDR1 and CDR2 are MNHNS and SASEGT. The CDR3 is made up of 12 amino acids. The V and J ends lost 10 bases and 2 bases respectively, with 10 bases between them. Here the CDR3 DNA reads TGTGCCACCCACACGCTCACAGATACGCAGTATTTT. Amino acid sequence: CATHTLTDTQYF.

The rearrangement uses TRBV7-2 and TRBJ1-4; the D gene is possibly TRBD1 (5 bases). Trimming shortened V by 5 bases and J by 12 bases, and 19 bases separated the two germline ends. The CDR3 runs 14 residues. The germline CDR1 and CDR2 sequences are SGHTA and FQGNSA. CDR3 sequence: CASSPARDFGELFF. The CDR3 bases are TGTGCCAGCAGCCCAGCCAGGGATTTTGGTGAACTGTTTTTT.

The V and J genes are TRBV4-1 and TRBJ2-2; maybe TRBD2 (6 bases). V was shortened by 2 bases and J by 4 bases, with 17 bases between the two germline ends. The CDR3 totals 17 residues. Germline lookup yields CDR1 MGHRA and CDR2 YSYEKL. DNA of the CDR3: TGCGCCAGCAGCCAATCGGTGGGCAGGCGGGGCACCGGGGAGCTGTTTTTT. Translating it yields CASSQSVGRRGTGELFF.

Of note for this clone: An end of the junction does not agree with germline; a read error may underlie this. The same CDR3 also results from other DNA sequences found in this sample. CDR3 amino acids: CASRKGQGVSYNSPLHF. The CDR3 DNA follows: TGTGCCAGCAGGAAGGGACAGGGGGTATCCTATAATTCCCCCCTCCACTTT. V gene TRBV28 combines with J gene TRBJ1-6; TRBD1 matches 11 bases. Germline CDR1 reads MDHEN; CDR2 reads SYDVKM. This CDR3 region has 17 residues.

There are a few counts of this clone. The J gene is TRBJ2-3, the V gene TRBV5-1; D call uncertain. Germline CDR1 and CDR2: SGHRS and YFSETQ. This CDR3 has 12 amino acids. Trimming took 3 bases from V and 3 from J, leaving 5 bases between them. The CDR3 coding sequence is TGCGCCAGCAGCTCCCCGACAGATACGCAGTATTTT. Residues: CASSSPTDTQYF.

The chain employs TRBV6-5 and TRBJ1-2, with D perhaps TRBD1 (5 bases). Germline loops: CDR1 MNHEY, CDR2 SVGAGI. V was trimmed by 8 bases and J by 0 bases, leaving 13 bases between them. CDR3 length: 14 amino acids. CDR3 coding DNA: TGTGCCAGCTCGGGACTGTTGTCTAACTATGGCTACACCTTC. Translated: CASSGLLSNYGYTF.

This clone was recorded only once. The chain joins TRBV7-8 to TRBJ1-6; 10 bases are shared with TRBD1. This CDR3 spans 13 amino acids. J gave up 14 bases and V 5 bases, and 6 bases lay outside the gene matches. Per the germline V gene, CDR1 is SGHVS and CDR2 is FQNEAQ. The CDR3 DNA follows: TGTGCCAGCAGCCCTGGGACAGGGGCCGCCCTCCACTTT. This codes for CASSPGTGAALHF. The whole variable domain, remainder taken from reference TRBV7-8 and TRBJ1-6, is GAGVSQSPRYKVAKRGQDVALRCDPISGHVSLFWYQQALGQGPEFLTYFQNEAQLDKSGLPSDRFFAERPEGSVSTLKIQRTQQEDSAVYLCASSPGTGAALHFGNGTRLTVT.